This T cell receptor beta chain was captured in a study of spatial heterogeneity in lung cancer. Overall study results and limits: Within tumors, counts of expanded alpha and beta TCRs tracked tumor mutation counts.

This clonotype has at least ten counts. The antigen is unknown. Described time point: sample taken at primary tumor resection. Sequencing covered unsorted whole RNA taken from tumor, nontumor lung or frozen PBMC. A single record per CDR3 protein comes from TCRdb applying MiXCR to the 5' RACE reads. The profile shows some 97,000 distinct CDR3 sequences, about 4.6% of them singletons. The sequenced sample was lung tumor tissue, obtained at surgery. The clonotype comes from a male donor with early-stage non-small cell lung cancer.

This CDR3 reads CASSAGQGTFYNEQFF. CDR3 nucleotides: TGTGCCAGCAGTGCAGGACAGGGGACCTTTTACAATGAGCAGTTCTTC. The chain has TRBV6-1 and TRBJ2-1, with 9 bases identical to TRBD1. Looked up from germline, CDR1 is MNHNS and CDR2 is SASEGT. Trimming cost V 4 bases and J 4 bases; bases outside gene matches: 8. The CDR3 has 16 residues.